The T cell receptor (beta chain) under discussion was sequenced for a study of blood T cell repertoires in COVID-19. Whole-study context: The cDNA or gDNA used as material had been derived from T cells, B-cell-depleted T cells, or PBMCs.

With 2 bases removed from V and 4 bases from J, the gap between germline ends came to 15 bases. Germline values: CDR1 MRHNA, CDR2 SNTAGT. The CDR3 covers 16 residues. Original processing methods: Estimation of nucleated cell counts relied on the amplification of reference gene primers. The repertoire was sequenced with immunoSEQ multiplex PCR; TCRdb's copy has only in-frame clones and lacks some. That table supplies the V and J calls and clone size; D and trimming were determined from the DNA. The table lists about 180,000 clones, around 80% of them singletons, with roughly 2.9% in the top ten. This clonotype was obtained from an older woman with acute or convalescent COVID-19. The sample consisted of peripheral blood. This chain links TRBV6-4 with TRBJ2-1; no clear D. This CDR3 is CASSDVARSAYNEQFF. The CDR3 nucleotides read TGTGCCAGCAGTGACGTCGCTAGATCGGCGTACAATGAGCAGTTCTTC.